This T cell receptor (beta chain) was obtained from a study of blood T cell repertoires in COVID-19. The table came from immunoSEQ multiplex PCR; TCRdb's copy has only in-frame clones and leaves some out. The data show about 28,000 clones, 85% seen once. The CDR3 extends over 13 amino acids. The germline V gene has CDR1 LGHNT and CDR2 FRNRAP. V was trimmed by 0 bases and J by 7 bases, leaving 10 bases between them. The specimen sequenced was peripheral blood. This receptor was obtained from a human donor in a cohort sampled during active COVID-19. This chain links TRBV12-5 with TRBJ2-7; maybe TRBD2 (6 bases). The CDR3 protein is CASGLVFGSEQYF. The CDR3 DNA reads as TGTGCTAGTGGTTTGGTATTCGGGAGTGAGCAGTACTTC.